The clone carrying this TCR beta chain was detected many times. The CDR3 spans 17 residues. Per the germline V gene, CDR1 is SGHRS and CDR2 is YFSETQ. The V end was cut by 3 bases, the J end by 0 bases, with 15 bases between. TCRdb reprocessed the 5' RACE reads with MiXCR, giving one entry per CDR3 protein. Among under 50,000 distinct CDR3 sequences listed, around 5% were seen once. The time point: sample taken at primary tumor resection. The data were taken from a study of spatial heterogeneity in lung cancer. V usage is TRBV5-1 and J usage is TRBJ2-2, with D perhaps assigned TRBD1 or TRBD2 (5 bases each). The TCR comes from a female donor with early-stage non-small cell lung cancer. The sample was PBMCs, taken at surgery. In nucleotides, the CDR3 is TGCGCCAGCAGCTCCACCGGGACCCCGGCGAACACCGGGGAGCTGTTTTTT. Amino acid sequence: CASSSTGTPANTGELFF.